A selection of T cell receptor beta chains follows, all from one sample in a study of CD8+ T cells in alopecia areata. The protocol was immunoSEQ multiplex PCR, while the TCRdb copy is restricted to in-frame clones and leaves out a portion. The sample lists some 170,000 clones, 67% occurring once. Here the sequenced sample was CD8+ T cells sorted from blood, taken at week 0. These TCRs come from a human donor with alopecia areata. Each CDR3 is given with its conserved first and last residue. The D gene is left open where the match is weak. Expanded clones get a size class; other rows say once, few or many, or leave the size out.

D gene | J gene | V gene | clone size | CDR3 protein | CDR3 DNA
NA | TRBJ2-6 | TRBV9 | NA | CASSANPGTFPPGANVLTF | TGTGCCAGCAGCGCGAACCCCGGGACATTCCCTCCTGGGGCCAACGTCCTGACTTTC
TRBD1 | TRBJ2-1 | TRBV29-1 | NA | CSVGDRVYNEQFF | TGCAGCGTTGGAGACAGGGTATACAATGAGCAGTTCTTC
TRBD2 | TRBJ2-1 | TRBV2 | NA | CASSATSGGINEQFF | TGTGCCAGCAGCGCGACTAGCGGGGGTATCAATGAGCAGTTCTTC
NA | TRBJ2-1 | TRBV2 | NA | CASSELGRYEQFF | TGTGCCAGCAGTGAATTGGGGAGATACGAGCAGTTCTTC
NA | TRBJ2-7 | TRBV7-2 | NA | CASSFLGPGNYEQYF | TGTGCCAGCAGCTTCTTAGGTCCCGGAAACTACGAGCAGTACTTC
NA | TRBJ2-3 | TRBV27 | few | CASSLSQGMVTDTQYF | TGTGCCAGCAGTTTATCCCAGGGGATGGTAACAGATACGCAGTATTTT
NA | TRBJ1-5 | TRBV6-6 | NA | CASIQNPGVVQPQHF | TGTGCCAGCATCCAAAACCCGGGGGTCGTTCAGCCCCAGCATTTT
NA | TRBJ2-3 | TRBV7-9 | NA | CASSLDAATSTDTQYF | TGTGCCAGCAGCTTAGACGCCGCAACTAGCACAGATACGCAGTATTTT
TRBD1 | TRBJ1-2 | TRBV2 | NA | CASSASPTVDRGDGYTF | TGTGCCAGCAGTGCCTCACCTACGGTTGACAGGGGAGATGGCTACACCTTC
NA | TRBJ1-2 | TRBV10-2 | NA | CASSEGYGYTF | TGCGCCAGCAGTGAGGGGTATGGCTACACCTTC
NA | TRBJ1-1 | TRBV6-5 | NA | CASSYSTGYTEAFF | TGTGCCAGCAGTTACTCTACAGGGTACACTGAAGCTTTCTTT
NA | TRBJ2-5 | TRBV13 | NA | CASSLVDETQYF | TGTGCCAGCAGCTTAGTCGACGAGACCCAGTACTTC
NA | TRBJ1-2 | TRBV9 | NA | CASKGFGYTF | TGTGCCAGCAAGGGGTTTGGCTACACCTTC
NA | TRBJ1-2 | TRBV20-1 | once | CSAQTGPGYTF | TGCAGTGCCCAGACCGGGCCCGGCTACACCTTC
NA | TRBJ1-1 | TRBV5-6 | NA | CASSPGPSATEAFF | TGTGCCAGCAGTCCCGGGCCCTCAGCCACTGAAGCTTTCTTT
NA | TRBJ2-2 | TRBV7-3 | few | CASSSITGELFF | TGTGCCAGCAGCTCGATTACCGGGGAGCTGTTTTTT
TRBD2 | TRBJ2-5 | TRBV11-2 | NA | CASSAGLAGNNEETQYF | TGTGCCAGCAGCGCGGGACTAGCGGGGAATAATGAAGAGACCCAGTACTTC
NA | TRBJ2-3 | TRBV10-3 | NA | CAISGRYTILTDTQYF | TGTGCCATCAGTGGCCGGTACACGATACTCACAGATACGCAGTATTTT
NA | TRBJ2-3 | TRBV7-9 | few | CASSLSGDTQYF | TGTGCCAGCAGCTTAAGTGGGGATACGCAGTATTTT
NA | TRBJ2-2 | TRBV27 | few | CASRPAGAGELFF | TGTGCCAGCAGACCGGCAGGAGCCGGGGAGCTGTTTTTT
NA | TRBJ2-2 | TRBV29-1 | NA | CSVENTNTGELFF | TGCAGCGTTGAGAACACGAACACCGGGGAGCTGTTTTTT
NA | TRBJ2-5 | TRBV29-1 | NA | CSVEDYSQETQYF | TGCAGCGTCGAGGACTACTCCCAAGAGACCCAGTACTTC
TRBD1 | TRBJ1-2 | TRBV29-1 | NA | CSVEGQRYGYTF | TGCAGCGTAGAGGGACAGAGGTATGGCTACACCTTC
NA | TRBJ2-6 | TRBV7-9 | once | CASSAPLGANVLTF | TGTGCCAGCAGCGCCCCTCTGGGGGCCAACGTCCTGACTTTC
NA | TRBJ1-2 | TRBV29-1 | NA | CSVAQGLPYGYTF | TGCAGCGTTGCCCAGGGACTGCCATATGGCTACACCTTC
NA | TRBJ2-5 | TRBV25-1 | few | CASSEFRRETQYF | TGTGCCAGCAGTGAATTTAGGCGAGAGACCCAGTACTTC
TRBD1 | TRBJ2-5 | TRBV5-1 | NA | CASRSRDRVTETQYF | TGCGCCAGCAGGAGCCGGGACAGGGTGACAGAGACCCAGTACTTC
NA | TRBJ1-2 | TRBV27 | NA | CASGGQLGYTF | TGTGCCAGCGGGGGGCAGCTTGGCTACACCTTC
NA | TRBJ2-1 | TRBV29-1 | NA | CSVEGQGEEQFF | TGCAGCGTTGAGGGGCAGGGCGAAGAGCAGTTCTTC
TRBD1 | TRBJ1-2 | TRBV19 | NA | CASSIEDRGGYGYTF | TGTGCCAGTAGTATAGAGGACAGGGGTGGATATGGCTACACCTTC
NA | TRBJ2-1 | TRBV27 | NA | CASSLSQGRWFF | TGTGCCAGCAGTTTATCTCAGGGGCGGTGGTTCTTC
NA | TRBJ2-4 | TRBV15 | NA | CATSRVGSGPSEYF | TGTGCCACCAGCAGAGTTGGTTCGGGACCTTCAGAGTACTTC
TRBD1 | TRBJ1-1 | TRBV6-5 | few | CASSYGQGIAEAFF | TGTGCCAGCAGTTACGGACAGGGTATTGCTGAAGCTTTCTTT
TRBD2 | TRBJ2-1 | TRBV7-2 | NA | CASSQAGGFYNEQFF | TGTGCCAGCAGCCAAGCGGGGGGGTTTTACAATGAGCAGTTCTTC
NA | TRBJ2-7 | TRBV5-6 | NA | CASSFGRPPLEQYF | TGTGCCAGCAGCTTCGGACGTCCCCCCCTCGAGCAGTACTTC
NA | TRBJ1-5 | TRBV5-1 | NA | CASSQDYPNQPQHF | TGCGCCAGCAGCCAAGACTACCCCAATCAGCCCCAGCATTTT
NA | TRBJ2-4 | TRBV2 | NA | CASSEVVGAKNIQYF | TGTGCCAGCAGTGAGGTAGTGGGGGCCAAAAACATTCAGTACTTC
NA | TRBJ2-5 | TRBV11-2 | NA | CASSPDWGQETQYF | TGTGCCAGCAGCCCCGACTGGGGCCAAGAGACCCAGTACTTC
TRBD2 | TRBJ2-5 | TRBV7-9 | NA | CASSPKRGDLQETQYF | TGTGCCAGCAGCCCCAAGCGGGGGGACCTCCAAGAGACCCAGTACTTC
NA | TRBJ2-5 | TRBV30 | NA | CAWSTYDGAETQYF | TGTGCCTGGAGTACATACGACGGCGCAGAGACCCAGTACTTC
NA | TRBJ1-2 | TRBV7-9 | NA | CASSFSWGVYTF | TGTGCCAGCAGCTTTAGTTGGGGGGTCTACACCTTC
NA | TRBJ2-6 | TRBV5-6 | NA | CASSLSGAESNVLTF | TGTGCCAGCAGCTTGTCAGGGGCGGAGTCCAACGTCCTGACTTTC
NA | TRBJ2-3 | TRBV4-2 | NA | CASSQEARGEPHTDTQYF | TGTGCCAGCAGCCAAGAAGCGCGCGGGGAACCGCACACAGATACGCAGTATTTT
TRBD2 | TRBJ2-3 | TRBV29-1 | few | CSVELAGGPTDTQYF | TGCAGCGTTGAGCTAGCGGGGGGGCCCACAGATACGCAGTATTTT
NA | TRBJ2-3 | TRBV6-5 | NA | CASSQGLWTDTQYF | TGTGCCAGCAGTCAGGGATTATGGACAGATACGCAGTATTTT